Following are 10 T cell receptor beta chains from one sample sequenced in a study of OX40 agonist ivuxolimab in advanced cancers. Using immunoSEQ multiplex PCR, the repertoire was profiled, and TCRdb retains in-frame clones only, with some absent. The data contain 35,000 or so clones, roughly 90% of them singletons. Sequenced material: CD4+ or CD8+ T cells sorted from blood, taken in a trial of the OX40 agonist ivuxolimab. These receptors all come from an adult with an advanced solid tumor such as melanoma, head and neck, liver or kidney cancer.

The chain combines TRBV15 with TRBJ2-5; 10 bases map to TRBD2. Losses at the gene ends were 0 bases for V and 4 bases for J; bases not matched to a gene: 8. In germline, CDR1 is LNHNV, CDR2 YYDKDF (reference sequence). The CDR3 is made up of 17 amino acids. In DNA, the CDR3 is TGTGCCACCAGCAGAGAAGGACTAGCGGAGGGGGGAGAGACCCAGTACTTC. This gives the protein CATSREGLAEGGETQYF.

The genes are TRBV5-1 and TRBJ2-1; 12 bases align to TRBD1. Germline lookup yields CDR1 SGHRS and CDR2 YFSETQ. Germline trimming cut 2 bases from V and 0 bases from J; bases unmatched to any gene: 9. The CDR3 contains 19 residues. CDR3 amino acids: CASSFPGQGAGSSYNEQFF. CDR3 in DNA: TGCGCCAGCAGCTTCCCGGGACAGGGGGCTGGAAGCTCCTACAATGAGCAGTTCTTC.

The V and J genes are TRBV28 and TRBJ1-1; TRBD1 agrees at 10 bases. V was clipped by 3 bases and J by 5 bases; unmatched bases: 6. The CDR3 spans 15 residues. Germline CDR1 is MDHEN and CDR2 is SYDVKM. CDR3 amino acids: CASSLSDRGRTEAFF. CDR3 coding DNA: TGTGCCAGCAGTTTGTCAGACAGGGGGCGGACTGAAGCTTTCTTT.

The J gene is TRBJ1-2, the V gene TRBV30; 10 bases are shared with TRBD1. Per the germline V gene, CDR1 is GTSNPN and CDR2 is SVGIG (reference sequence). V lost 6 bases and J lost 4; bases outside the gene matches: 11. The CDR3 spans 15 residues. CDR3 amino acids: CACEPGQGFVYGYTF. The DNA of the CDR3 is TGTGCCTGTGAACCGGGACAGGGGTTCGTCTATGGCTACACCTTC.

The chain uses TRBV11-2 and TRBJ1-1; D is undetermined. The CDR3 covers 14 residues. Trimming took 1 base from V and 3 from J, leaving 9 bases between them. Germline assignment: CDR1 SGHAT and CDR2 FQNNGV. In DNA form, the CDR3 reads TGTGCCAGCAGCTTAGGGGGTGCGTACACTGAAGCTTTCTTT. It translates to CASSLGGAYTEAFF.

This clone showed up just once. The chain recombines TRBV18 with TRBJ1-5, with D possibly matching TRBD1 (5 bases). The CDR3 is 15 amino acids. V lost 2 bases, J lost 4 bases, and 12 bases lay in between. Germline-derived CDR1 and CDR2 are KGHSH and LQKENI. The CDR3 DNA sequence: TGTGCCAGCTCACCAGGGGCAGGCGGGAATCAGCCCCAGCATTTT. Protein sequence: CASSPGAGGNQPQHF.

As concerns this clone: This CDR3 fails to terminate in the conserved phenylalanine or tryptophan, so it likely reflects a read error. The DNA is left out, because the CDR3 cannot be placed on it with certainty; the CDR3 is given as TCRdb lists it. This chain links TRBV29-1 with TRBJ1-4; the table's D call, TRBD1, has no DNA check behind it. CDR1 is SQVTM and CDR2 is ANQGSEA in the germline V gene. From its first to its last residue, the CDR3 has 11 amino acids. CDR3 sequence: CSVEIAGTVKI.

This CDR3 is CAWSGGTAMSGELFF. The DNA of the CDR3 is TGTGCCTGGAGTGGGGGGACAGCTATGTCCGGGGAGCTGTTTTTT. The gene calls are TRBV30 and TRBJ2-2, with 7 bases identical to TRBD1. Germline V gene sequence: CDR1 GTSNPN, CDR2 SVGIG (reference sequence). Trimming removed 1 base from V and 6 bases from J; junction bases left unmatched: 8. The CDR3 is 15 amino acids.

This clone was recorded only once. For the CDR3, the DNA is TGTGCCAGCAGCCCCGTCGGAGTTGGGAATACGCAGTATTTT. It translates to CASSPVGVGNTQYF. The gene calls are TRBV9 and TRBJ2-3; no firm D call. This CDR3 has 14 amino acids. Germline CDR1 and CDR2: SGDLS and YYNGEE. Trimming removed 4 bases from V and 7 bases from J, with 16 bases in between.

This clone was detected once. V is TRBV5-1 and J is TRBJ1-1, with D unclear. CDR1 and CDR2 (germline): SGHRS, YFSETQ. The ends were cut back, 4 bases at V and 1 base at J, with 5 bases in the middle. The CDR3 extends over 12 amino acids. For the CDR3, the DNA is TGCGCCAGCAGCCCAGGGAACACTGAAGCTTTCTTT. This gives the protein CASSPGNTEAFF. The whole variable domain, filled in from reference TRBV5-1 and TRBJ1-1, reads KAGVTQTPRYLIKTRGQQVTLSCSPISGHRSVSWYQQTPGQGLQFLFEYFSETQRNKGNFPGRFSGRQFSNSRSEMNVSTLELGDSALYLCASSPGNTEAFFGQGTRLTVV.